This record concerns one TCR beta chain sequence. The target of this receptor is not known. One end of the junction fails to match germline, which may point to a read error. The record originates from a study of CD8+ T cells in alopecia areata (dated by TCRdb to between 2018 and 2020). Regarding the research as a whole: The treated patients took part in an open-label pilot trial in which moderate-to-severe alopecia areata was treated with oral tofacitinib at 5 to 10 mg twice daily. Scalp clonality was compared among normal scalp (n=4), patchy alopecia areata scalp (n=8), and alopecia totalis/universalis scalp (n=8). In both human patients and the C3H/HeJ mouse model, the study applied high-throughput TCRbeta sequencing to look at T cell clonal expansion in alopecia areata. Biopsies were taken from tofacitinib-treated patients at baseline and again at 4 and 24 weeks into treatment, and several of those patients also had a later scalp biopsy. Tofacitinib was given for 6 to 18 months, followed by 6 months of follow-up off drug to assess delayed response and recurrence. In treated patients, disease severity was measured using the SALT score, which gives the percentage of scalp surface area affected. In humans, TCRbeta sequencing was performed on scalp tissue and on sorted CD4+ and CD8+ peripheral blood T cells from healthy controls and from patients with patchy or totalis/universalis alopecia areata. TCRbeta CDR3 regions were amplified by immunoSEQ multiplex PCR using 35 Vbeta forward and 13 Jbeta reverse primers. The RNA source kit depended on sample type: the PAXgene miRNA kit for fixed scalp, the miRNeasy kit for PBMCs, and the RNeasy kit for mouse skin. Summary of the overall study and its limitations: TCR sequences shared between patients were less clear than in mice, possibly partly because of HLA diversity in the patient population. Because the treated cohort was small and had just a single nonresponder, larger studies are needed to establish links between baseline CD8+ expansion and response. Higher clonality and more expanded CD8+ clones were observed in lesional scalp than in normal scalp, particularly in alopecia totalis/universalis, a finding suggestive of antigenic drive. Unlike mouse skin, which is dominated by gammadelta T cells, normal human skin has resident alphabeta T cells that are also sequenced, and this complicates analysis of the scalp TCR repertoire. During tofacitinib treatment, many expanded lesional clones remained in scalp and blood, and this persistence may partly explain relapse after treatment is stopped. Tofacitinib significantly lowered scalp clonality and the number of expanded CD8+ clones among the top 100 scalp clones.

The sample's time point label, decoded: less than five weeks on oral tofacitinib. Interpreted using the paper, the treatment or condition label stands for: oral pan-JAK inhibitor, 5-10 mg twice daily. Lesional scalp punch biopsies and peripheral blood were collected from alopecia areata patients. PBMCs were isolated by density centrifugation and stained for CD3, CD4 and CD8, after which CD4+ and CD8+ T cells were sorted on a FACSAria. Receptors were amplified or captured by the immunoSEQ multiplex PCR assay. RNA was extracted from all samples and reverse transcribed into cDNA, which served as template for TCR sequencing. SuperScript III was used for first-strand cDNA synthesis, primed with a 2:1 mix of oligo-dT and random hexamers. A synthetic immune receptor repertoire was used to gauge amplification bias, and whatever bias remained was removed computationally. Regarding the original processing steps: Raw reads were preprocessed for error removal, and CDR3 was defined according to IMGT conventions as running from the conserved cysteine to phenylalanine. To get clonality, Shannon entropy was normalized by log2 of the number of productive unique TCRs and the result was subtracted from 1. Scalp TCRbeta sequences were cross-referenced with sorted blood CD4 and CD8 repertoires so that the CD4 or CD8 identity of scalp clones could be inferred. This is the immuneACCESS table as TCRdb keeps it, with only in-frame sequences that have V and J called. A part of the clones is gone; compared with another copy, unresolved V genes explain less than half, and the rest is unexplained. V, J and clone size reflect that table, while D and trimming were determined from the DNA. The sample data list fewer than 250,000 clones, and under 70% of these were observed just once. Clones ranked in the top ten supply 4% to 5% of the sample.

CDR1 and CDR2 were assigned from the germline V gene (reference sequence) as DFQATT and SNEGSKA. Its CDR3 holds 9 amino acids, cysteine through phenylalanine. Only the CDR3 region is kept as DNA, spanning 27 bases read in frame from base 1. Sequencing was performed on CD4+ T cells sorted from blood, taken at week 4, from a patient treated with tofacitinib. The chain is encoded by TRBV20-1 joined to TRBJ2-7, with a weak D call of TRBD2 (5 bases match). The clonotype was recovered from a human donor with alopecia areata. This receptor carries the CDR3 CSPPGYSDF. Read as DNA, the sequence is TGCAGTCCTCCGGGATATTCTGACTTC.